These T cell receptor beta chains were read from a single sample in a study of blood T cells in healthy people across ages. TCRdb used MiXCR to reprocess the 5' RACE reads, holding one entry per CDR3 protein. In the table there are about 400,000 distinct CDR3 sequences, 45% to 60% of which are singletons. Sequenced sample: blood. Receptors were obtained from a man aged 60 to 75 in good health. Each CDR3 is given with its conserved first and last residue. A D gene is named only where the DNA matches it firmly. Expanded clones are given a class, and other clones once, few, many or no size at all.

>TRBJ2-7|13|once|.|TRBV28
TGTGCCAGCACCCTGACAGGAGCCTACGAGCAGTACTTC
CASTLTGAYEQYF
>TRBJ2-7|18|few|TRBD1|TRBV7-2
TGTGCCAGCAGCCGAAAGACAGGGTTGGGGCTATCCACCTACGAGCAGTACTTC
CASSRKTGLGLSTYEQYF
>TRBJ2-4|14|.|.|TRBV20-1
TGCAGTGCTACGGCGGCGGGGGCAGATAGCATTCAGTACTTC
CSATAAGADSIQYF
>TRBJ2-1|10|many|.|TRBV29-1
TGCAGCGTTGATGGAAGGGAGCAGTTCTTC
CSVDGREQFF
>TRBJ2-5|15|many|.|TRBV7-7
TGTGCTAGCAGCTTTCAGAGGACAAGGGGGGAGACCCAGTACTTC
CASSFQRTRGETQYF
>TRBJ2-7|15|.|.|TRBV29-1
TGCAGCGTTGTCCCCGACAGGCTCCTATCCTACGAGCAGTACTTC
CSVVPDRLLSYEQYF
>TRBJ2-1|16|once|TRBD2|TRBV16
TGTGCCAGCACCGCACCGGGGGGATCCTCCTACAATGAGCAGTTCTTC
CASTAPGGSSYNEQFF
>TRBJ2-7|16|few|TRBD2|TRBV6-5
TGTGCCATCGCGGCCCTTGGGGTAGCGGGGAGGAACGAGCAGTACTTC
CAIAALGVAGRNEQYF
>TRBJ2-1|13|.|TRBD1|TRBV6-6
TGTGCCAGCAGTGGCGGGACAGGGACTGAGCAGTTCTTC
CASSGGTGTEQFF
>TRBJ1-2|14|.|TRBD1|TRBV28
TGTGCCAGCAGTTTAACGACAGGGCTTAGCGGCTACACCTTC
CASSLTTGLSGYTF
>TRBJ1-6|15|.|TRBD1|TRBV6-5
TGTGCCAGCAGTATCGGACAGGGTTACAATTCACCCCTCCACTTT
CASSIGQGYNSPLHF
>TRBJ2-7|11|.|.|TRBV18
TGTGCCAGCTCAGAGACGAGCGAGCAGTACTTC
CASSETSEQYF
>TRBJ2-1|14|.|.|TRBV5-1
TGCGCCAGCAGCCCGCCTGGACTGAACAATGAGCAGTTCTTC
CASSPPGLNNEQFF
>TRBJ2-3|14|few|TRBD2|TRBV6-2/TRBV6-3
TGTGCCAGCAGTTACGCGGGAGTACCCGGTACGCAGTATTTT
CASSYAGVPGTQYF
>TRBJ2-5|14|few|.|TRBV18
TGTGCCAGCTCACCACCTAGCCCCCAAGAGACCCAGTACTTC
CASSPPSPQETQYF
>TRBJ2-1|12|few|.|TRBV5-1
TGCGCCAGCAGCTACACTTACAATGAGCAGTTCTTC
CASSYTYNEQFF
>TRBJ2-7|15|once|.|TRBV21-1
TGTGCCAGCAGCATGGCGGGGACAGGGTTTGGGGAGCAGTACTTC
CASSMAGTGFGEQYF
>TRBJ2-4|14|many|.|TRBV28
TGTGCCAGCACCGGTGGAGTTCTCAAAAACATTCAGTACTTC
CASTGGVLKNIQYF
>TRBJ2-2|16|.|TRBD1|TRBV29-1
TGCAGCGTGGCCCCGACAGGGGGCCTGGGCACCGGGGAGCTGTTTTTT
CSVAPTGGLGTGELFF
>TRBJ2-5|13|.|.|TRBV29-1
TGCAGCGTTGAAGGAAGGCAGGGGGAGACCCAGTACTTC
CSVEGRQGETQYF
>TRBJ2-1|14|.|TRBD2|TRBV6-4
TGTGCCAGCAGTGAGAGCGGGGAGGCCAATGAGCAGTTCTTC
CASSESGEANEQFF
>TRBJ2-5|15|.|TRBD1|TRBV7-9
TGTGCCATAGAACAGGGGGCGCCCCGAAAAGAGACCCAGTACTTC
CAIEQGAPRKETQYF
>TRBJ2-7|12|few|.|TRBV29-1
TGCAGCGCTGGACCGGGCGCCTACGAGCAGTACTTC
CSAGPGAYEQYF
>TRBJ2-5|14|.|TRBD2|TRBV27
TGTGCCAGCCGACTAGCGGGAGAGATAAAGACCCAGTACTTC
CASRLAGEIKTQYF
>TRBJ2-7|13|.|.|TRBV24-1
TGTGCCACCAGTCAGGAGGCGAGGGACGAGCAGTACTTC
CATSQEARDEQYF
>TRBJ2-5|14|few|.|TRBV4-3
TGCGCCAGCAGCCAAGATATTAATCTAGAGACCCAGTACTTC
CASSQDINLETQYF
>TRBJ2-7|15|.|TRBD2|TRBV14
TGTGCCAGCAGCCAATCGGCGGGAGGGCCGAGTGAGCAGTACTTC
CASSQSAGGPSEQYF
>TRBJ2-6|14|many|.|TRBV5-1
TGCGCCAGCAGGCAGGCCTCTGGGGCCAACGTCCTGACTTTC
CASRQASGANVLTF
>TRBJ1-2|15|many|.|TRBV27
TGTGCCAGCAGTCCTACCACCCGGGCCGACTATGGCTACACCTTC
CASSPTTRADYGYTF
>TRBJ2-3|13|few|.|TRBV24-1
TGTGCCACCAGTGAACCCCCCACAGATACGCAGTATTTT
CATSEPPTDTQYF
>TRBJ1-1|15|.|.|TRBV6-2/TRBV6-3
TGTGCCAGCAGGCCAACCGGGACCCTGAACACTGAAGCTTTCTTT
CASRPTGTLNTEAFF
>TRBJ2-5|16|.|TRBD2|TRBV12-3/TRBV12-4
TGTGCCAGCACCTTCGGGACTAGCGGGCCGGGGGAGACCCAGTACTTC
CASTFGTSGPGETQYF
>TRBJ1-3|12|.|TRBD1|TRBV7-2
TGTGCCAGCAGCTCACAGGGGCACACCATATATTTT
CASSSQGHTIYF
>TRBJ1-2|13|many|.|TRBV12-3/TRBV12-4
TGTGCCAGCAGTCCCGGACGGTACTATGGCTACACCTTC
CASSPGRYYGYTF
>TRBJ2-7|13|many|TRBD2|TRBV29-1
TGCAGCGTTCCCGGGACTAGCGGGATCGAGCAGTACTTC
CSVPGTSGIEQYF
>TRBJ2-7|12|few|TRBD2|TRBV20-1
TGCAGTGCTCGTACTAGCGCAGGGCCCCAGTACTTC
CSARTSAGPQYF
>TRBJ2-3|12|.|.|TRBV7-2
TGTGCCAGCAGCACACAAAGGGATACGCAGTATTTT
CASSTQRDTQYF
>TRBJ2-1|18|.|TRBD2|TRBV7-2
TGTGCCAGCAGCTTATATCGGGAGCGGGCGGGAGGCTACAATGAGCAGTTCTTC
CASSLYRERAGGYNEQFF
>TRBJ1-2|16|.|.|TRBV21-1
TGTGCCAGCAGACGGACAGGGGCAGGGACTAACTATGGCTACACCTTC
CASRRTGAGTNYGYTF
>TRBJ2-7|14|few|TRBD2|TRBV28
TGTGCCAGCAGTTCGGGAGGGAGGGCATACGAGCAGTACTTC
CASSSGGRAYEQYF
>TRBJ1-1|12|once|.|TRBV29-1
TGCAGCGCTCCTCAGGGGAACACTGAAGCTTTCTTT
CSAPQGNTEAFF
>TRBJ2-1|13|.|.|TRBV6-5
TGTGCCAGCAGTCGACTAGAAAGCAATGAGCAGTTCTTC
CASSRLESNEQFF
>TRBJ1-1|15|.|.|TRBV11-2
TGTGCCAGCAGCTTGATGGGGCAGTTGAACACTGGAGCTTTCTTT
CASSLMGQLNTGAFF
>TRBJ2-5|14|few|TRBD1|TRBV6-5
TGTGCCAGCAGTCGGATACAGGGGATGGGTGAGCAGTACTTC
CASSRIQGMGEQYF
>TRBJ2-3|12|.|.|TRBV20-1
TGCAGTGCCCGCCCAGGTGGGGATACGCAGTATTTT
CSARPGGDTQYF
>TRBJ2-1|13|.|.|TRBV5-6
TGTGCCAGCAGCTTGATAGGGGCCAATGAGCAGTTCTTC
CASSLIGANEQFF
>TRBJ2-2|17|few|TRBD1|TRBV6-1
TGTGCCAGCAGCCCTCGGACAGGGAGCACGAACACCGGGGAGCTGTTTTTT
CASSPRTGSTNTGELFF
>TRBJ1-1|12|few|.|TRBV12-3/TRBV12-4
TGTGCCAGCATTAAGAGACCGAGCCCGGCTTTCTTT
CASIKRPSPAFF
>TRBJ2-7|13|.|.|TRBV3-1
TGTGCCAGCAGCCAAGAGGGATGGGGCCAGCAGTACTTC
CASSQEGWGQQYF
>TRBJ2-1|14|.|.|TRBV25-1
TGTGCCAGCAGTGCAGGGAAGGGCTACAATGAGCAGTTCTTC
CASSAGKGYNEQFF
>TRBJ2-3|16|.|.|TRBV6-4
TGTGCCAGCAGTCCACAACCTCGGGGTCGCCGGGATACGCAGTATTTT
CASSPQPRGRRDTQYF
>TRBJ2-1|15|many|TRBD2|TRBV4-2
TGTGCCAGCAGCCAAGATCTAGGCGGGAGTGGAGAGCAGTTCTTC
CASSQDLGGSGEQFF
>TRBJ2-7|14|.|.|TRBV3-1
TGTACCAGCAGCCAAGACGGCCTACGATACGAGCAGTACTTC
CTSSQDGLRYEQYF
>TRBJ2-3|16|.|.|TRBV5-1
TGCGCCAGCAGCTTCCTCCAGAGGGGCACACGGGATACGCAGTATTTT
CASSFLQRGTRDTQYF
>TRBJ2-7|15|.|.|TRBV28
TGTGCCAGCCGTGAGATGATCCAGGGTCCCTACGAGCAGTACTTC
CASREMIQGPYEQYF